A single sample gave rise to the 5 T cell receptor beta chains below, sequenced in a study of blood T cell repertoires in COVID-19. Clones were sequenced by immunoSEQ multiplex PCR, and TCRdb holds only the in-frame ones, with some missing. The sample records around 190,000 clones, around four fifths being singletons. Sequenced sample: PBMCs or T cells enriched from blood (not recorded which). Receptor source: a man aged 40-50 years who had recovered from COVID-19.

This chain connects TRBV6-2 or TRBV6-3 to TRBJ1-2; 8 nucleotides line up with TRBD1. Trimming cost V 4 bases and J 7 bases; bases outside gene matches: 5. CDR1 is MNHEY, CDR2 SVGEGT, per germline. The length of the CDR3 is 13 residues. The CDR3 DNA is TGTGCCAGCAGTTCAGCCAGGGGGCCTGGCTACACCTTC. It encodes CASSSARGPGYTF.

This chain connects TRBV19 to TRBJ2-3; 9 bases line up with TRBD2. CDR3 length: 15 residues. Trimming cost V 2 bases and J 1 base; bases outside gene matches: 1. Germline V gene data show CDR1 as LNHDA and CDR2 as SQIVND (reference sequence). This CDR3 reads CASSIPSGGTDTQYF. In nucleotides, the CDR3 is TGTGCCAGTAGTATACCTAGCGGGGGCACAGATACGCAGTATTTT.

J is TRBJ1-6 and V is TRBV30; TRBD1 agrees at 7 bases. This CDR3 has 14 residues. V shed 5 bases and J 10 bases; nucleotides not matched to a gene: 11. CDR1 is GTSNPN, CDR2 SVGIG, per germline (reference sequence). DNA of the CDR3: TGTGCCTGGGGGGACGACAGGGTGCGCTCACCCCTCCACTTT. This sequence encodes CAWGDDRVRSPLHF.

V usage is TRBV6-5 and J usage is TRBJ2-5, with D possibly TRBD1 on 6 matching bases. Germline V CDR1 and CDR2: MNHEY, SVGAGI. This CDR3 comprises 12 residues. The germline V and J ends were trimmed by 5 bases and 3 bases, with 7 bases remaining between them. In nucleotides, the CDR3 is TGTGCCAGCAGTCGGACAGAAGAGACCCAGTACTTC. This translates into CASSRTEETQYF.

This clone was counted at least ten times. This chain joins TRBV19 and TRBJ2-2; 7 nucleotides line up with TRBD1. Germline V gene data show CDR1 as LNHDA and CDR2 as SQIVND (reference sequence). V lost 7 bases and J lost 4; bases outside the gene matches: 9. This CDR3 has 15 residues. The CDR3 DNA follows: TGTGCCAGTATCAGACAGGGTTCTGGCACCGGGGAGCTGTTTTTT. It yields the protein CASIRQGSGTGELFF.